A single sample gave rise to the 24 T cell receptor beta chains below, sequenced in a study of T cell responses to AZD1222 COVID-19 vaccine. The method was immunoSEQ multiplex PCR; TCRdb's version includes in-frame clones alone and lacks a portion of them. The sample contains more than 65,000 clones, 78% of which appear only once. Specimen: peripheral blood, collected on day 0 of AZD1222 vaccination. Source of these receptors: an adult in good health.

This clone occurred once. The chain is built from TRBV6-6 and TRBJ2-1, with D possibly called TRBD1 or TRBD2 (5 bases each). The CDR3 runs to 16 residues. V shed 5 bases and J shed 6 bases, with 20 bases lying between them. CDR1 and CDR2 from the germline V gene are MNHNY and SVGAGI (reference sequence). CDR3 DNA sequence: TGTGCCAGCAGTCACCATAGAGGGGCAATTTTCAATGAGCAGTTCTTC. Its protein product is CASSHHRGAIFNEQFF.

This rearrangement joins TRBV4-1 to TRBJ1-4; D unresolved. The CDR3 has 18 amino acids. Trimming stripped 1 base from V and 6 bases from J, with 21 bases between. Germline lookup yields CDR1 MGHRA and CDR2 YSYEKL. CDR3 nucleotides: TGCGCCAGCAGCCAAGGCGGGCAGTTTGGGAGACCGTATGAAAAACTGTTTTTT. Translation gives CASSQGGQFGRPYEKLFF.

The rearrangement links TRBV6-5 to TRBJ2-1; 8 positions match TRBD1. V shed 2 bases and J 2 bases; nucleotides not matched to a gene: 5. The CDR3 contains 16 residues. CDR1 and CDR2 (germline): MNHEY, SVGAGI. CDR3 DNA sequence: TGTGCCAGCAGTTACCAGGCAGGGGGCCCCTACAATGAGCAGTTCTTC. It is translated as CASSYQAGGPYNEQFF.

The chain carries TRBV15 and TRBJ2-5; 8 bases map to TRBD2. The CDR3 contains 16 residues. The J segment lost 3 bases and the V segment lost 1 base, leaving 7 bases of the junction unmatched. CDR1 is LNHNV and CDR2 is YYDKDF in the germline V gene (reference sequence). CDR3 in amino acids: CATSRGAGGAEETQYF. The DNA of the CDR3 is TGTGCCACCAGCAGAGGTGCGGGAGGAGCGGAAGAGACCCAGTACTTC.

The chain recombines TRBV7-8 with TRBJ1-2; TRBD1 might be the D (5 bases). CDR1 SGHVS and CDR2 FQNEAQ come from the germline V gene. CDR3 length equals 14 residues. V lost 1 base to trimming and J lost 6 bases, with 12 bases between them. The CDR3 sequence: CASSLGGRLDGYTF. DNA of the CDR3: TGTGCCAGCAGCTTAGGGGGACGGTTGGATGGCTACACCTTC.

The table lists this clone with a count of one. The V and J genes are TRBV7-2 and TRBJ2-1; possible D gene TRBD1, 6 bases. Per the germline V gene, CDR1 is SGHTA and CDR2 is FQGNSA. V lost 5 bases to trimming and J lost 6 bases, with 14 bases between them. The CDR3 totals 14 residues. For the CDR3, the DNA is TGTGCCAGCAGCCCCCGACAGGCGTCCAATGAGCAGTTCTTC. Protein: CASSPRQASNEQFF.

The rearrangement joins TRBV6-5 to TRBJ2-1; D call uncertain. Germline lookup yields CDR1 MNHEY and CDR2 SVGAGI. Trimming took 0 bases from V and 7 from J, leaving 4 bases between them. CDR3 size: 12 residues. The CDR3 spells CASSYSGNEQFF. The CDR3 region has the DNA TGTGCCAGCAGTTACTCTGGGAATGAGCAGTTCTTC.

The genes are TRBV5-1 and TRBJ1-6; no clear D gene. The V end was cut by 0 bases, the J end by 7 bases, with 8 bases between. From germline, CDR1 is SGHRS and CDR2 YFSETQ. The CDR3 has 14 residues. The CDR3 bases are TGCGCCAGCAGCTTGGTGGCAGCGAATTCACCCCTCCACTTT. It translates to CASSLVAANSPLHF.

The table lists this clone with a few counts. The chain joins TRBV28 to TRBJ1-2; D is perhaps TRBD1 (6 bases). Germline CDR1 and CDR2: MDHEN and SYDVKM. The V end was cut by 3 bases, the J end by 6 bases, with 14 bases between. The CDR3 is 14 residues long. The DNA of the CDR3 is TGTGCCAGCAGTTTTGTCAGGGGAGGAGATGGCTACACCTTC. Encoded protein: CASSFVRGGDGYTF.

The chain employs TRBV7-2 and TRBJ2-1; D not resolved. Trimming took 5 bases from V and 9 from J, leaving 11 bases between them. The CDR3 is 12 residues long. In germline, CDR1 is SGHTA, CDR2 FQGNSA. The CDR3: CASSAAGREQFF. For the CDR3, the DNA is TGTGCCAGCAGCGCCGCTGGGCGTGAGCAGTTCTTC.

The V gene is TRBV11-2, the J gene TRBJ1-2; maybe TRBD1 (5 bases). CDR1 is SGHAT and CDR2 is FQNNGV in the germline V gene. The V end lost 4 bases, the J end lost 4 bases, and 19 bases lay between the germline ends. This CDR3 region has 16 residues. This CDR3 is CASSSIRYRTPYGYTF. In DNA form, the CDR3 reads TGTGCCAGCAGCTCAATCCGGTACAGGACCCCCTATGGCTACACCTTC. The variable domain in full, completed from reference TRBV11-2 and TRBJ1-2, reads EAGVAQSPRYKIIEKRQSVAFWCNPISGHATLYWYQQILGQGPKLLIQFQNNGVVDDSQLPKDRFSAERLKGVDSTLKIQPAKLEDSAVYLCASSSIRYRTPYGYTFGSGTRLTVV.

This clone was seen a handful of times. The chain has TRBV7-2 and TRBJ2-7, with 12 bases that match TRBD2. Germline lookup yields CDR1 SGHTA and CDR2 FQGNSA. The ends lost 1 base at V and 5 bases at J; junction bases unmatched: 3. CDR3 length: 15 amino acids. The CDR3 reads CASSLGLAGVNEQYF. As DNA, the CDR3 is TGTGCCAGCAGCTTAGGACTAGCGGGAGTTAACGAGCAGTACTTC.

The chain couples TRBV18 to TRBJ1-1; D is undetermined. V was trimmed by 8 bases and J by 5 bases, leaving 9 bases between them. The CDR3 has 11 residues. The germline gives CDR1 KGHSH, CDR2 LQKENI. CDR3 region: CASQSETEAFF. Here the CDR3 DNA reads TGTGCCAGCCAGTCAGAAACTGAAGCTTTCTTT.

To note about this clone: Other DNA sequences of this sample code for an identical CDR3. The chain joins TRBV28 to TRBJ2-3; a weak D match, TRBD2 (6 bases). The V gene lost 3 bases and the J gene lost 0 bases, with 7 bases spanning the gap. The CDR3 runs 14 residues. The germline V gene encodes CDR1 MDHEN and CDR2 SYDVKM. CDR3 bases: TGTGCCAGCAGTTTCGGGGGTAGCACAGATACGCAGTATTTT. It yields the protein CASSFGGSTDTQYF.

The rearrangement links TRBV11-2 to TRBJ1-2; no definite D call. V dropped 2 bases and J dropped 0 bases, with 13 bases sitting between them. This CDR3 contains 16 residues. Germline V lookup: CDR1 SGHAT, CDR2 FQNNGV. The CDR3 nucleotides read TGTGCCAGCAGCTTATCCCCAGCAGGAGCTAACTATGGCTACACCTTC. Its translation: CASSLSPAGANYGYTF.

This clone was observed at least ten times. This chain uses TRBV5-6 with TRBJ2-7; 7 nucleotides agree with TRBD2. The CDR3 consists of 14 residues. Germline trimming cut 5 bases from V and 3 bases from J; bases unmatched to any gene: 8. Per germline, CDR1 SGHDT and CDR2 YYEEEE. The CDR3 sequence is CASRPAGLNYEQYF. The DNA for the CDR3 is TGTGCCAGCAGACCAGCGGGATTAAACTACGAGCAGTACTTC.

V gene TRBV19 combines with J gene TRBJ2-2; 14 bases are a match to TRBD2. This CDR3 spans 19 amino acids. Per germline, CDR1 LNHDA and CDR2 SQIVND (reference sequence). Unmatched junction bases numbered 5, after V lost 0 bases and J lost 2 bases. CDR3 amino acids: CASSIDWTSGRKNTGELFF. The CDR3 DNA reads as TGTGCCAGTAGTATAGATTGGACTAGCGGGAGGAAAAACACCGGGGAGCTGTTTTTT.

This chain links TRBV19 with TRBJ1-4, with 7 bases matching TRBD1. V shed 7 bases, J shed 0 bases, and the junction held 8 bases outside the gene matches. Germline V gene sequence: CDR1 LNHDA, CDR2 SQIVND (reference sequence). CDR3 length: 16 residues. CDR3 DNA: TGTGCCAGTACAGGGGGACGGTTTGCAACTAATGAAAAACTGTTTTTT. Residues: CASTGGRFATNEKLFF.

The chain has TRBV28 and TRBJ2-1; 15 bases align to TRBD2. The CDR3 loop spans 15 amino acids. The germline gives CDR1 MDHEN, CDR2 SYDVKM. Losses at the gene ends were 5 bases for V and 7 bases for J; bases not matched to a gene: 3. CDR3 loop: CASSTGLAGGNEQFF. Written as DNA, the CDR3 is TGTGCCAGCAGTACCGGACTAGCGGGAGGGAATGAGCAGTTCTTC.

This rearrangement joins TRBV30 to TRBJ1-6; TRBD1 agrees at 10 bases. The germline V gene encodes CDR1 GTSNPN and CDR2 SVGIG (reference sequence). This CDR3 comprises 14 residues. The V segment lost 4 bases and the J segment 10 bases; nucleotides outside the gene matches: 7. The CDR3 reads CAWTPTGGYSPLHF. The DNA for the CDR3 is TGTGCCTGGACCCCGACAGGGGGCTACTCACCCCTCCACTTT.

The rearrangement links TRBV27 to TRBJ1-2; possibly TRBD1 for D (5 bases). Germline assignment: CDR1 MNHEY and CDR2 SMNVEV (reference sequence). The CDR3 covers 16 residues. V shed 4 bases and J shed 7 bases, with 22 bases lying between them. The CDR3 here is CASSSPDRSSTTGYTF. The DNA of the CDR3 is TGTGCCAGCAGTTCCCCCGACAGATCCTCTACAACTGGCTACACCTTC.

This clone was observed a single time. CDR3 loop: CASSFRAGEAFF. CDR3 coding DNA: TGTGCCAGCAGTTTTAGGGCAGGTGAAGCTTTCTTT. The chain recombines TRBV12-3 or TRBV12-4 with TRBJ1-1; D is uncertain. V shed 3 bases and J shed 7 bases, with 9 bases lying between them. The CDR3 covers 12 residues.

The chain couples TRBV30 to TRBJ2-3; 13 bases line up with TRBD2. J was trimmed by 9 bases and V by 5 bases; bases with no gene match: 5. CDR3 length equals 13 residues. CDR1 is GTSNPN, CDR2 SVGIG, per germline (reference sequence). The CDR3 bases are TGTGCCTGGTCCGGACTAGCGGGGGAAACGCAGTATTTT. Translation gives CAWSGLAGETQYF.

The chain employs TRBV5-1 and TRBJ2-1, with 13 bases identical to TRBD2. This CDR3 spans 18 amino acids. The V gene's germline CDR1 is SGHRS and CDR2 YFSETQ. The junction had 11 bases not matched to a gene; V was cut back by 6 bases and J by 2 bases. The CDR3 protein is CASTLDGTSGTPYNEQFF. In nucleotides, the CDR3 is TGCGCCAGCACCCTGGATGGGACTAGCGGGACCCCCTACAATGAGCAGTTCTTC.